The 32 T cell receptor beta chains below were found in one sample sequenced in a study of T-cell reconstitution after alpha-beta-depleted transplantation in children. Preparation of the TCRbeta library involved a method that used unique molecular identifiers. MiXCR was run by TCRdb on the PCR reads, yielding one entry per CDR3 protein. The table lists 900,000 or so distinct CDR3 sequences, 15% to 20% of them singletons. The source material was PBMCs, mostly from graft donor cells, sampled 360 days after TCRalphabeta/CD19-depleted stem cell transplant. Source of these receptors: a male patient younger than 18 who had a stem cell transplant for acute lymphoblastic leukemia, so the T cells may come from the graft donor.

This clonotype was observed a few times. The chain combines TRBV9 with TRBJ2-7; TRBD2 matches 8 bases. Germline trimming cut 4 bases from V and 2 bases from J; bases unmatched to any gene: 20. In germline, CDR1 is SGDLS, CDR2 YYNGEE. This CDR3 has 19 residues. The CDR3 coding sequence is TGTGCCAGCAGCCCAGGGGTCAGCGGGAGTCAAACCTTCCCCTACGAGCAGTACTTC. It yields the protein CASSPGVSGSQTFPYEQYF.

The CDR3 is CSVEFTGTPSYEQYF. The CDR3, as DNA: TGCAGCGTTGAATTCACCGGGACACCCTCCTACGAGCAGTACTTC. J is TRBJ2-7 and V is TRBV29-1; TRBD1 might be the D (6 bases). Trimming cost V 2 bases and J 0 bases, with 14 bases left between them. Germline V gene sequence: CDR1 SQVTM, CDR2 ANQGSEA. The CDR3 consists of 15 residues.

This chain joins TRBV6-5 and TRBJ1-2, with D unresolved. Per the germline V gene, CDR1 is MNHEY and CDR2 is SVGAGI. V gave up 7 bases and J gave up 0 bases, with 3 bases separating them. The CDR3 loop spans 11 amino acids. CDR3 DNA sequence: TGTGCCAGCAAAACTAACTATGGCTACACCTTC. As protein: CASKTNYGYTF.

This clonotype was seen more than once but under ten times. This sequence joins TRBV29-1 and TRBJ2-2; D possibly corresponds to TRBD1 (5 bases). CDR3 length: 15 amino acids. V was pared by 0 bases and J by 0 bases, with 8 bases between. CDR1 and CDR2 from the germline V gene are SQVTM and ANQGSEA. The CDR3 loop reads CSVEDRQTNTGELFF. The DNA for the CDR3 is TGCAGCGTTGAAGATCGACAGACGAACACCGGGGAGCTGTTTTTT.

The chain combines TRBV4-1 with TRBJ2-2; 10 nucleotides align to TRBD2. This CDR3 contains 18 residues. V shed 0 bases and J 6 bases; nucleotides not matched to a gene: 10. The germline V gene encodes CDR1 MGHRA and CDR2 YSYEKL. The CDR3 spells CASSQDMEGLAGAGELFF. The CDR3 DNA sequence: TGCGCCAGCAGCCAAGATATGGAAGGGCTAGCGGGAGCCGGGGAGCTGTTTTTT.

J is TRBJ2-1 and V is TRBV11-2, with D tentatively TRBD2 (5 bases). Trimming pared 1 base from V and 4 bases from J, leaving 11 bases between. Germline CDR1 is SGHAT and CDR2 is FQNNGV. This CDR3 has 15 amino acids. As DNA, the CDR3 is TGTGCCAGCAGCTTAGGAGGGAAGCGGTACAATGAGCAGTTCTTC. Its translation is CASSLGGKRYNEQFF.

J is TRBJ2-5 and V is TRBV7-9; D is perhaps TRBD1 (5 bases). Germline V gives CDR1 SEHNR, CDR2 FQNEAQ (reference sequence). The CDR3 has 16 amino acids. The V and J ends lost 8 bases and 5 bases respectively, with 24 bases between them. CDR3 in amino acids: CASRVGAYMPRETQYF. The CDR3 coding sequence is TGTGCCAGCCGGGTTGGGGCCTACATGCCACGCGAGACCCAGTACTTC.

This clonotype was counted between two and nine times. This chain connects TRBV20-1 to TRBJ1-2; no firm D call. The CDR3 spans 10 residues. Germline V gene lookup returns CDR1 DFQATT and CDR2 SNEGSKA (reference sequence). V was cut by 3 bases and J by 5 bases, with 4 bases left in between. CDR3 amino acids: CSASRYGYTF. DNA for the CDR3: TGCAGTGCTAGCCGGTATGGCTACACCTTC.

This clonotype was counted a few times. V gene TRBV4-1 combines with J gene TRBJ2-4; D may be TRBD2 (5 bases). CDR3 length: 14 residues. CDR1 is MGHRA and CDR2 is YSYEKL in the germline V gene. V was shortened by 0 bases and J by 8 bases, with 11 bases between the two germline ends. This CDR3 reads CASSQDRTFDIQYF. CDR3 DNA: TGCGCCAGCAGCCAAGATCGGACTTTTGACATTCAGTACTTC.

The chain couples TRBV7-2 to TRBJ2-5; D remains unclear. CDR1 is SGHTA and CDR2 is FQGNSA in the germline V gene. This CDR3 has 14 amino acids. Trimming removed 5 bases from V and 5 bases from J, with 15 bases in between. DNA for the CDR3: TGTGCCAGCAGCGGGCGCAACCGGGCGGAGACCCAGTACTTC. It encodes CASSGRNRAETQYF.

In this sample, this clonotype turned up many times. The chain employs TRBV18 and TRBJ2-7; the match to TRBD1 covers 8 bases. Trimming cost V 6 bases and J 0 bases; bases outside gene matches: 4. The CDR3 sequence is 14 residues long. Looked up from germline, CDR1 is KGHSH and CDR2 is LQKENI. CDR3 sequence (DNA): TGTGCCAGCTCGGAGGACAGGGTCTCCTACGAGCAGTACTTC. Protein product: CASSEDRVSYEQYF. Supplemented by reference TRBV18 and TRBJ2-7, the full variable domain reads NAGVMQNPRHLVRRRGQEARLRCSPMKGHSHVYWYRQLPEEGLKFMVYLQKENIIDESGMPKERFSAEFPKEGPSILRIQQVVRGDSAAYFCASSEDRVSYEQYFGPGTRLTVT.

The chain links TRBV5-1 to TRBJ2-3; D remains unclear. Trimming left V 7 bases short and J 0 bases short, with 15 bases between. CDR1 and CDR2 (germline): SGHRS, YFSETQ. There are 15 residues in the CDR3. The CDR3 DNA is TGCGCCAGCGGCCCGTGGGGTACTAGCACAGATACGCAGTATTTT. Protein: CASGPWGTSTDTQYF.

This clonotype was seen a few times. The rearrangement links TRBV5-1 to TRBJ2-7; no definite D call. Trimming removed 3 bases at V and 7 bases at J, with 11 bases between. The CDR3 has 12 amino acids. CDR1 and CDR2 (germline): SGHRS, YFSETQ. The CDR3 DNA sequence: TGCGCCAGCAGCTCCGCTTCCCTGGAGCAGTACTTC. This translates into CASSSASLEQYF.

This clonotype came up a few times. The V and J genes are TRBV18 and TRBJ2-1; 12 nucleotides line up with TRBD2. The CDR3 runs to 16 residues. CDR1 and CDR2 (germline): KGHSH, LQKENI. The J segment lost 8 bases and the V segment lost 5 bases, leaving 10 bases of the junction unmatched. The CDR3 nucleotides read TGTGCCAGCTCATCCCTAGCGGGAGGGCCGAAGGATGAGCAGTTCTTC. Its protein product is CASSSLAGGPKDEQFF.

The chain has TRBV3-1 and TRBJ2-5; 8 nucleotides match TRBD2. CDR3 length: 16 residues. The V segment lost 2 bases and the J segment 1 base; nucleotides outside the gene matches: 6. The V gene's germline CDR1 is LGHDT and CDR2 YNNKEL (reference sequence). The CDR3 loop is CASSQILSGVQETQYF. CDR3 sequence (DNA): TGTGCCAGCAGCCAAATTCTTAGCGGGGTCCAAGAGACCCAGTACTTC.

The chain joins TRBV15 to TRBJ2-1; D perhaps matches TRBD1 (6 bases). The CDR3 contains 12 residues. CDR1 is LNHNV, CDR2 YYDKDF, per germline (reference sequence). V shed 2 bases and J shed 12 bases, with 11 bases lying between them. Here the CDR3 DNA reads TGTGCCACCAGCAGACATGGGGGCTCGCAGTTCTTC. Encoded protein: CATSRHGGSQFF.

The chain employs TRBV29-1 and TRBJ1-1; D possibly corresponds to TRBD1 (6 bases). Trimming pared 6 bases from V and 7 bases from J, leaving 15 bases between. The CDR3 is 12 amino acids. CDR1 is SQVTM and CDR2 is ANQGSEA in the germline V gene. The CDR3 loop is CSVVTGRGEAFF. The CDR3 DNA is TGCAGCGTAGTAACAGGGAGAGGTGAAGCTTTCTTT.

The chain has TRBV11-2 and TRBJ1-1, with D maybe TRBD1 (6 bases). CDR1 and CDR2 (germline): SGHAT, FQNNGV. The CDR3 totals 14 residues. V was clipped by 1 base and J by 5 bases, with 11 bases between them. CDR3: CASSLAGGQTEAFF. CDR3 DNA sequence: TGTGCCAGCAGCTTAGCTGGGGGGCAGACTGAAGCTTTCTTT.

This clonotype appeared many times. V usage is TRBV7-7 and J usage is TRBJ2-5; no clear D gene. Trimming pared 6 bases from V and 2 bases from J, leaving 10 bases between. The CDR3 consists of 13 residues. The germline V gene encodes CDR1 SSHAT and CDR2 FNYEAQ (reference sequence). CDR3: CASSLRLQETQYF. DNA of the CDR3: TGTGCCAGCAGTTTGAGGCTACAAGAGACCCAGTACTTC.

Concerning this clonotype: The conserved phenylalanine or tryptophan is not found at the CDR3 terminus, so this likely reflects a read error. V usage is TRBV25-1 and J usage is TRBJ1-2; tentative D call: TRBD1 (5 bases). In germline, CDR1 is MGHDK, CDR2 SYGVNS. With 4 bases removed from V and 5 bases from J, the gap between germline ends came to 20 bases. The CDR3 spans 16 residues. The CDR3 spells CASSAMRDGGFYGYTL. The CDR3 coding sequence is TGTGCCAGCAGTGCGATGCGGGACGGGGGGTTTTATGGCTACACCCTC.

This clonotype was seen only a few times. The chain has TRBV9 and TRBJ2-3, with a possible D match to TRBD1 (5 bases). Germline V gene data show CDR1 as SGDLS and CDR2 as YYNGEE. V was cut by 4 bases and J by 0 bases, with 12 bases left in between. CDR3 length: 15 amino acids. The CDR3 coding sequence is TGTGCCAGCAGCTCTCGACAGCCGAGCACAGATACGCAGTATTTT. Amino acid sequence: CASSSRQPSTDTQYF.

In this sample, this clonotype turned up a few times. The genes are TRBV11-2 and TRBJ2-2; 9 bases align to TRBD2. This CDR3 has 15 residues. Germline lookup yields CDR1 SGHAT and CDR2 FQNNGV. The ends lost 7 bases at V and 9 bases at J; junction bases unmatched: 12. This CDR3 is CASISQMAGGRELFF. In DNA form, the CDR3 reads TGTGCCAGCATTTCCCAGATGGCGGGGGGGCGGGAGCTGTTTTTT. The full variable domain, in which reference TRBV11-2 and TRBJ2-2 provide the parts outside the CDR3, is EAGVAQSPRYKIIEKRQSVAFWCNPISGHATLYWYQQILGQGPKLLIQFQNNGVVDDSQLPKDRFSAERLKGVDSTLKIQPAKLEDSAVYLCASISQMAGGRELFFGEGSRLTVL.

This clonotype came up a few times. The V gene is TRBV7-3, the J gene TRBJ2-3; D unresolved. V was cut by 0 bases and J by 6 bases, with 13 bases left in between. Germline V lookup: CDR1 SGHTA, CDR2 FQGTGA. The CDR3 has 15 residues. The CDR3 region is CASSLTLRAPDTQYF. As DNA, the CDR3 is TGTGCCAGCAGCTTAACGTTACGGGCGCCGGATACGCAGTATTTT.

This chain joins TRBV2 and TRBJ2-1, with 7 bases fitting TRBD2. The germline CDR1 and CDR2 sequences are SNHLY and FYNNEI. The CDR3 contains 18 residues. V gave up 11 bases and J gave up 6 bases; unmatched junction bases: 25. CDR3 protein: CAFCSVRGVRSWGNEQFF. CDR3 DNA: TGTGCCTTCTGTTCGGTCCGGGGGGTCCGAAGTTGGGGCAATGAGCAGTTCTTC.

The rearrangement joins TRBV3-1 to TRBJ2-5; 8 nucleotides match TRBD1. Losses at the gene ends were 6 bases for V and 7 bases for J; bases not matched to a gene: 7. Germline values: CDR1 LGHDT, CDR2 YNNKEL (reference sequence). CDR3 length: 13 residues. CDR3 loop: CASSLGQGGTQYF. CDR3 nucleotides: TGTGCCAGCAGTCTTGGACAGGGTGGGACCCAGTACTTC.

This clonotype was detected ten times or more. The chain couples TRBV7-9 to TRBJ2-1, with D hard to call. The germline gives CDR1 SEHNR, CDR2 FQNEAQ (reference sequence). Trimming took 3 bases from V and 4 from J, leaving 10 bases between them. This CDR3 is 14 amino acids long. CDR3 loop: CASSFPLGYNEQFF. The CDR3 region has the DNA TGTGCCAGCAGCTTTCCTTTAGGTTACAATGAGCAGTTCTTC.

This clonotype has at least ten counts. This sequence joins TRBV24-1 and TRBJ1-5, with D unresolved. V lost 5 bases to trimming and J lost 6 bases, with 10 bases between them. From germline, CDR1 is KGHDR and CDR2 SFDVKD. CDR3 length equals 13 residues. As DNA, the CDR3 is TGTGCCACCAGTGTCGGGGTAGGTCAGCCCCAGCATTTT. It codes for CATSVGVGQPQHF.

This clonotype was found a few times. The V and J genes are TRBV7-9 and TRBJ2-7, with 9 bases identical to TRBD1. With 0 bases clipped from V and 5 bases from J, the junction kept 5 bases outside the gene matches. Per the germline V gene, CDR1 is SEHNR and CDR2 is FQNEAQ (reference sequence). CDR3 length equals 15 residues. CDR3 DNA sequence: TGTGCCAGCAGCTTAGCTGGGACAGGGAGACACGAGCAGTACTTC. Its translation is CASSLAGTGRHEQYF.

This clonotype was recorded a few times. The genes are TRBV6-2 or TRBV6-3 and TRBJ2-1; 8 nucleotides match TRBD1. The CDR3 covers 12 residues. The trim removed 7 bases at V and 10 bases at J, leaving 6 bases unmatched. The germline CDR1 and CDR2 sequences are MNHEY and SVGEGT. CDR3 sequence (DNA): TGTGCCAGCACGCAGGGGGCATTGGAGCAGTTCTTC. Its translation is CASTQGALEQFF.

This clonotype was picked up one time. The chain links TRBV5-1 to TRBJ2-1; TRBD2 matches at 14 bases. There are 16 residues in the CDR3. Looked up from germline, CDR1 is SGHRS and CDR2 is YFSETQ. J was trimmed by 6 bases and V by 0 bases; bases with no gene match: 2. Here the CDR3 DNA reads TGCGCCAGCAGCTTGGTCGGACTAGCGGGAGGCAATGAGCAGTTCTTC. Translating gives CASSLVGLAGGNEQFF.

The rearrangement joins TRBV5-1 to TRBJ2-5, with 8 bases matching TRBD2. Germline V CDR1 and CDR2: SGHRS, YFSETQ. The CDR3 runs to 16 residues. The V gene end was trimmed by 1 base and the J gene end by 4 bases; junction bases not matched to a gene: 9. The CDR3 bases are TGCGCCAGCAGCTTGTCGGGGACTAGATCCGGAGAGACCCAGTACTTC. It codes for CASSLSGTRSGETQYF.

This clonotype was seen ten or more times. The V call is TRBV2, the J call TRBJ2-3; no definite D call. This CDR3 is 13 amino acids long. Per germline, CDR1 SNHLY and CDR2 FYNNEI. Trimming cost V 6 bases and J 1 base, with 8 bases left between them. The chain's CDR3 is CASSTRRTDTQYF. In DNA form, the CDR3 reads TGTGCCAGCAGCACCAGGCGCACAGATACGCAGTATTTT.